This T cell receptor beta chain was captured in a study of CD8 T cells in ankylosing spondylitis. Study-wide results and limits: Both synovial fluid and blood in reactive arthritis had previously been reported to carry some motif variants. Disease-linked clones reportedly concentrated significantly in matched ankylosing spondylitis synovial fluid.

It was by quantitative 5'-RACE with molecular barcodes that TCR beta libraries were made. TCRdb reprocessed the 5' RACE reads via MiXCR and lists one record per CDR3 protein. The sample consists of about 64,000 distinct CDR3 sequences, roughly 6.1% of them appearing once. The sample holds many counts of this clonotype. Its specificity is not known. The CDR3 contains 16 residues. CDR1 and CDR2 (germline): KGHSH, LQKENI. V dropped 0 bases and J dropped 1; count of bases not matched to a gene: 4. Sequencing input: synovial fluid, either unsorted or a sorted T cell fraction (not recorded which). The chain uses TRBV18 and TRBJ2-7; TRBD2 matches 9 bases. The origin of this receptor is a male donor with ankylosing spondylitis. CDR3 in DNA: TGTGCCAGCTCACCACCGGCTAGCGGGACTTCCTACGAGCAGTACTTC. It translates to CASSPPASGTSYEQYF. Drawing the rest from reference TRBV18 and TRBJ2-7, the complete variable domain is NAGVMQNPRHLVRRRGQEARLRCSPMKGHSHVYWYRQLPEEGLKFMVYLQKENIIDESGMPKERFSAEFPKEGPSILRIQQVVRGDSAAYFCASSPPASGTSYEQYFGPGTRLTVT.